This TCR beta chain derives from a study of cytomegalovirus exposure and HLA in healthy donors. Study-level points and caveats: A missense DCLRE1C variant was associated with V- and J-gene trimming of TCR beta chains in a later analysis, and an independent cohort replicated the association. Roughly uniform depth of sequencing across donors was assumed in presence/absence analyses.

The germline V and J ends were trimmed by 1 base and 5 bases, with 2 bases remaining between them. The CDR3 consists of 11 residues. Germline V CDR1 and CDR2: SGHRS, YFSETQ. On this clone: Its antigen is undetermined.

Amplification used 60 Vbeta primers and 13 Jbeta primers. Method: immunoSEQ multiplex PCR; TCRdb's copy keeps in-frame clones and lacks some. The top ten hold approximately 1.4% of the sample, which has 150,000 or so clones, about 80% seen once. Donors were nominally healthy when sampled, though unrecorded immune exposures were likely. Material for sequencing was PBMCs. The clonotype originates from a man aged 30 to 39 in good health and CMV-seronegative. The V and J genes are TRBV5-1 and TRBJ2-3, with D uncertain. The CDR3 here is CASSLQDTQYF. Here the CDR3 DNA reads TGCGCCAGCAGCTTGCAAGATACGCAGTATTTT.